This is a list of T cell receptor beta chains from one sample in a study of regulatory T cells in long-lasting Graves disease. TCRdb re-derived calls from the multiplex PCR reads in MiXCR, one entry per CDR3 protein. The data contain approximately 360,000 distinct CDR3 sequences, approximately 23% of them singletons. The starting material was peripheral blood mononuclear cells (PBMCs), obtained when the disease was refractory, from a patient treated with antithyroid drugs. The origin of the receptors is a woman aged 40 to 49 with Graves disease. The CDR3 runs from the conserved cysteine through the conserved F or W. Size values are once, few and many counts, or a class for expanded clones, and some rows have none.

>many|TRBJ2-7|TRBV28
CASRTGTGFYEQYF
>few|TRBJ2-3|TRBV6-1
CASSTGITDTQYF
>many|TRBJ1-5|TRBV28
CASSWEAGGNQPQHF
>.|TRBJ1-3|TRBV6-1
CASSRRQGVPSGNTIYF
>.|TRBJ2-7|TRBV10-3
CAIGGDYSYEQYF
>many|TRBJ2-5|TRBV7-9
CASSLPQGLAGFRETQYF
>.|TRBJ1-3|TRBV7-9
CASSLARVDTIYF
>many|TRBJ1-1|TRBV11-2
CASSLIRNTEAFF
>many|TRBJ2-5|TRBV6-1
CASSDPQGWEETQYF
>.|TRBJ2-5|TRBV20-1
CSARDSSSGSWETQYF
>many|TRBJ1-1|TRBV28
CASSLAGQWAFF
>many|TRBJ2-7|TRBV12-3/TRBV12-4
CASSFDRLISYEQYF
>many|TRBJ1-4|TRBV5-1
CASSAERPTNEKLFF